Below, one TCR beta chain is given with its context. The antigen it binds to is not known. No base qualities exist here, and no much larger clone lies one base off it. From a lookup of the germline V gene, CDR1 and CDR2 are SGHTA and FQGNSA. The junction shows trimming of 5 bases on V and 5 bases on J, and the gene matches do not reach 17 bases of it. The CDR3, cysteine through phenylalanine, is 17 amino acids long. Left in the record is the CDR3 DNA by itself, 51 bases read in frame from the first base. Read against the paper, the sample's time point label means: baseline before first vaccination. What this sample's treatment or condition label stands for: meningococcal conjugate vaccine given as trial control. Vaccinee samples were obtained from the UK trials COV001 and COV002, which included a single-blind randomized controlled phase 2/3 trial of AZD1222 (ChAdOx1 nCoV-19) in healthy adults. For TCRbeta chain sequencing, PBMC samples from trial participants were taken at day 0 and at day 28 after the second dose.

This sample is drawn from a study of T cell responses to AZD1222 COVID-19 vaccine (dated by TCRdb to the early 2020s). The study in broad terms: A total of 233 trial participants underwent TCR sequencing, of whom more than 200 had received two doses of AZD1222 and roughly 26 had received two doses of the MenACWY control vaccine. Trial participants were enrolled into age subgroups of 18-55, 56-69 and 70-plus years, which contained around 140, 26 and 57 TCR-sequenced participants, respectively. What the authors observed across the whole study: The 56-69-year group was small, and its depth increase did not reach significance, likely because of low power. Conclusions about previously exposed vaccinees are limited, since just five to seven AZD1222 recipients were seropositive for SARS-CoV-2 at baseline. Because no day 14 peak-response samples were available, the repertoires could be characterized only after the peak T cell response. After two AZD1222 doses, both the breadth and the depth of spike-specific TCRs were significantly higher than at day 0 and than in MenACWY recipients. Most participants were white British and females outnumbered males, and the authors suggested that clonal diversity may have been underestimated. Nearly half of unique spike-specific TCRs reportedly recognized epitopes outside regions mutated in the B.1.351 and B.1.1.7 variants. The vaccine-associated CD4 TCRs covered the entire spike protein, and the dominant responses fell in regions 160-218 and 743-854.

The CDR3 regions of human TCRbeta chains were analyzed by immunosequencing. In the authors' own workflow: Repertoire TCRs were checked for matches against a reference library of SARS-CoV-2-specific TCRs that had been generated using the MIRA antigen-specificity platform. Breadth meant the fraction of unique TCRs that were SARS-CoV-2-associated, whereas depth meant the fraction of total T cells that were SARS-CoV-2-associated. Using the MIRA data, every spike-specific TCR was mapped to the spike region that the TCR reacted to and assigned to either a CD4 or a CD8 class. Log10-transformed breadth and depth values were compared by one-way ANOVA with Sidak's multiple comparisons tests. Entries here come from immuneACCESS through TCRdb and include only in-frame sequences with V and J called. Some clones fail to appear in such tables; in the studies checked, an unresolved V gene covers under half of the shortfall, and the cause of the remainder is unknown. The V and J calls and clone size come from that table; D and trimming were worked out from the DNA. For this sample the table gives some 110,000 clones, of which approximately 83% were detected only once. Roughly 4.3% of the sample lies in the top ten.

The chain is made from TRBV7-2 and TRBJ2-5; the junction holds 7 bases that match TRBD2. The specimen comprised peripheral blood, sampled on day 0 of MenACWY control vaccination. This sequence was found in an adult in good health. The CDR3 amino acid sequence is: CASSEGLSGVPRETQYF. The nucleotide sequence is given as TGTGCCAGCAGCGAGGGACTAAGCGGGGTCCCCAGGGAGACCCAGTACTTC.